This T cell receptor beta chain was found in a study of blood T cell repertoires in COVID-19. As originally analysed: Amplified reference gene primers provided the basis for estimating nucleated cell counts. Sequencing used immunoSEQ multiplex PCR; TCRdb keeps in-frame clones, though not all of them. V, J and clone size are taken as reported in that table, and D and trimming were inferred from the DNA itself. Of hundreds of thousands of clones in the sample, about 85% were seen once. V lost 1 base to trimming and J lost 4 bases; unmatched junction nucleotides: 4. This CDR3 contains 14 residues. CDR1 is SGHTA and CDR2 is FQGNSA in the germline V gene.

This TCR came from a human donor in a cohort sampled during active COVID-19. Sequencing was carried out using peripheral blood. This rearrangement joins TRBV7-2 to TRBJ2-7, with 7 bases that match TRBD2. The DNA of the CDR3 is TGTGCCAGCAGCTTAGTGGCGGGAGCGTACGAGCAGTACTTC. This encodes CASSLVAGAYEQYF. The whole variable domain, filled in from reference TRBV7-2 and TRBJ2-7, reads GAGVSQSPSNKVTEKGKDVELRCDPISGHTALYWYRQSLGQGLEFLIYFQGNSAPDKSGLPSDRFSAERTGGSVSTLTIQRTQQEDSAVYLCASSLVAGAYEQYFGPGTRLTVT.